The 2 T cell receptor beta chains below come from one sample, sequenced in a study of early stage breast cancer tumors listed by TCRdb under 2017. The library was built by means of the immunoSEQ multiplex PCR assay. The clones in this table, taken by TCRdb from immuneACCESS, are in-frame only. Not every clone is retained; where verified, under half of the shortfall comes from an unresolved V gene, and the cause of the rest is unknown. This sample has tens of thousands of clones in its table, and about 93% of those were observed once. Of the sample, 5% is held by the ten largest clones. The sample consisted of blood. All receptors derive from a person aged 65 to 85 with breast cancer.

The chain has TRBV6-1 and TRBJ2-1; TRBD2 matches at 8 bases. Germline V gene sequence: CDR1 MNHNS, CDR2 SASEGT. The V and J ends lost 2 bases and 0 bases, in that order; junction bases with no gene match: 9. This CDR3 comprises 18 residues. CDR3 loop: CASSEPRGAESSYNEQFF. The DNA of the CDR3 is TGTGCCAGCAGTGAACCGCGGGGGGCGGAGAGCTCCTACAATGAGCAGTTCTTC.

The chain combines TRBV19 with TRBJ2-3, with a weak D call TRBD2 (6 bases). This CDR3 has 14 residues. Per germline, CDR1 LNHDA and CDR2 SQIVND (reference sequence). Trimming shortened V by 5 bases and J by 0 bases, and 9 bases separated the two germline ends. The CDR3 here is CASSGGWSTDTQYF. The CDR3 DNA is TGTGCCAGTAGTGGAGGGTGGAGCACAGATACGCAGTATTTT.